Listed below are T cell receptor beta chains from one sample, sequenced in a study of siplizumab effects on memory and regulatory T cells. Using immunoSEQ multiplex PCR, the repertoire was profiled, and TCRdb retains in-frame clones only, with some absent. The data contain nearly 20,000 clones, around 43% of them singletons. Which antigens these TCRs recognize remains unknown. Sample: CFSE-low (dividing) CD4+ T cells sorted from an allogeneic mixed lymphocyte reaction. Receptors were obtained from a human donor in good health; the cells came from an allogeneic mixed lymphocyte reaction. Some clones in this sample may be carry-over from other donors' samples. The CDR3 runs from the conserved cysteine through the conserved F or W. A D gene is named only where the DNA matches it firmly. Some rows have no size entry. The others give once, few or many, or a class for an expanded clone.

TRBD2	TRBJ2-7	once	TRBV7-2	CASSLMASGEQYF	TGTGCCAGCAGCTTAATGGCTAGCGGCGAGCAGTACTTC
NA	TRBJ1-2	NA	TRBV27	CASSLNYPANYGYTF	TGTGCCAGCAGTTTAAACTATCCCGCTAACTATGGCTACACCTTC
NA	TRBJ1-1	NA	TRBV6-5	CASSFYALSMNTEAFF	TGTGCCAGCAGTTTCTATGCCCTCAGCATGAACACTGAAGCTTTCTTT
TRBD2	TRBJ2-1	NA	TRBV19	CASSSLYSGSQHEQFF	TGTGCCAGTAGTTCCCTTTATAGCGGGAGTCAACATGAGCAGTTCTTC
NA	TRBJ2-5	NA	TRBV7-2	CASSLLLWSGETQYF	TGTGCCAGCAGCCTACTCCTGTGGAGTGGGGAGACCCAGTACTTC
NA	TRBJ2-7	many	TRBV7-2	CASRSGLISYEQYF	TGTGCCAGCAGGTCGGGACTCATTTCCTACGAGCAGTACTTC
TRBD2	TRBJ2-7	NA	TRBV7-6	CASSPLAGEQYF	TGTGCCAGCAGCCCCCTAGCGGGCGAGCAGTACTTC
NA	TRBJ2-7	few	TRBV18	CASSPLSIYHDEQYF	TGTGCCAGCTCACCACTGTCGATATACCATGACGAGCAGTACTTC
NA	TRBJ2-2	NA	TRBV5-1	CASSLLGNPTGELFF	TGCGCCAGCAGCTTGTTAGGGAATCCGACCGGGGAGCTGTTTTTT
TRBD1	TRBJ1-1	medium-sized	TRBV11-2	CASSFQGGSTEAFF	TGTGCCAGCAGCTTCCAGGGGGGGAGCACTGAAGCTTTCTTT
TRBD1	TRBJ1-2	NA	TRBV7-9	CASSVPLGTDNYGYTF	TGTGCCAGCAGCGTCCCCTTGGGGACAGATAACTATGGCTACACCTTC
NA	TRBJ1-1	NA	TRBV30	CAWIGGGTEAFF	TGTGCCTGGATAGGAGGAGGGACTGAAGCTTTCTTT
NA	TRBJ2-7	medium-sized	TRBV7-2	CASSLDGVGGLVFYEQYF	TGTGCCAGCAGCTTAGATGGAGTTGGAGGTCTGGTGTTTTACGAGCAGTACTTC
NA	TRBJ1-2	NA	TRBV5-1	CASSLIGGTNYGYTF	TGCGCCAGCAGCTTGATCGGCGGAACTAACTATGGCTACACCTTC
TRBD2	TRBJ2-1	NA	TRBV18	CASSRLTSGSFNEQFF	TGTGCCAGCTCACGACTGACTAGCGGGAGTTTTAATGAGCAGTTCTTC
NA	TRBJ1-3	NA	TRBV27	CASSFGFLGNTIYF	TGTGCCAGCAGTTTCGGGTTTCTGGGAAACACCATATATTTT
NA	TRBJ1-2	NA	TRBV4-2	CASSQDQDSSSNYGYTF	TGTGCCAGCAGCCAAGATCAGGACAGTTCTTCTAACTATGGCTACACCTTC
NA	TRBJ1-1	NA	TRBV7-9	CASSYNRVYMNTEAFF	TGTGCCAGCAGCTATAACAGGGTTTACATGAACACTGAAGCTTTCTTT
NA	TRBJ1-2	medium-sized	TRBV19	CASTSFGVGYGYTF	TGTGCCAGTACCTCGTTCGGCGTAGGCTATGGCTACACCTTC
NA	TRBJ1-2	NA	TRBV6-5	CASSYSHIMNYGYTF	TGTGCCAGCAGTTACTCTCATATCATGAACTATGGCTACACCTTC
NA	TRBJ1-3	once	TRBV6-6	CASSYTTVELGNTIYF	TGTGCCAGCAGTTACACTACAGTCGAATTGGGAAACACCATATATTTT
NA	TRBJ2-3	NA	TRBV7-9	CASSPIEDTQYF	TGTGCCAGCAGTCCTATAGAAGATACGCAGTATTTT
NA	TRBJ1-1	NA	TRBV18	CASSQDRNTEAFF	TGTGCCAGCTCACAGGACAGGAACACTGAAGCTTTCTTT
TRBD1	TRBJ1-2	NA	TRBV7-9	CASSLFFQGGGHGYTF	TGTGCCAGCAGCTTATTCTTTCAGGGGGGAGGGCATGGCTACACCTTC
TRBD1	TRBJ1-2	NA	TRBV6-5	CASSSDRRPFVYGYTF	TGTGCCAGCAGTTCGGACAGGAGGCCTTTTGTCTATGGCTACACCTTC
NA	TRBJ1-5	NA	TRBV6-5	CASSYSQAGISKHF	TGTGCCAGCAGTTACTCGCAGGCAGGGATTTCAAAACATTTT
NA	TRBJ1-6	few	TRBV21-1	CASSKGGGTSGYNSPLHF	TGTGCCAGCAGCAAAGGAGGTGGGACCTCCGGCTATAATTCACCCCTCCACTTT
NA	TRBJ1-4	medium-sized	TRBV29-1	CSVEVLGGEKLFF	TGCAGCGTTGAAGTCCTGGGGGGCGAAAAACTGTTTTTT
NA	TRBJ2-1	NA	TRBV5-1	CASSLGTKFNEQFF	TGCGCCAGCAGCTTGGGGACAAAATTCAATGAGCAGTTCTTC
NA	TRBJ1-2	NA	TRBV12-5	CASGFGVRVGGYTF	TGTGCTAGTGGTTTTGGGGTCAGGGTCGGTGGCTACACCTTC
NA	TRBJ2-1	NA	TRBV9	CASSVDLFMGGEQFF	TGTGCCAGCAGCGTAGACCTCTTCATGGGTGGTGAGCAGTTCTTC
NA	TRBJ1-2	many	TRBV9	CASSVGIASYGYTF	TGTGCCAGCAGCGTAGGAATAGCCTCGTATGGCTACACCTTC
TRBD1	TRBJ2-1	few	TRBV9	CASSVSDRVGGNEQFF	TGTGCCAGCAGCGTCTCGGACAGGGTCGGAGGCAATGAGCAGTTCTTC
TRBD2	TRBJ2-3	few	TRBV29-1	CSVLRLAASTDTQYF	TGCAGCGTTCTAAGACTAGCGGCAAGCACAGATACGCAGTATTTT
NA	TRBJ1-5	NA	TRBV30	CAWSVSVYQPQHF	TGTGCCTGGAGTGTCTCAGTTTATCAGCCCCAGCATTTT
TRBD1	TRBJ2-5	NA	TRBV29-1	CSARQGRQETQYF	TGCAGCGCACGACAGGGGCGACAAGAGACCCAGTACTTC
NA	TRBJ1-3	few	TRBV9	CASSPQPGGSGNTIYF	TGTGCCAGCAGCCCTCAACCTGGGGGTTCTGGAAACACCATATATTTT
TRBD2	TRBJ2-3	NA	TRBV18	CASSPVVGGLAASTDTQYF	TGTGCCAGCTCACCGGTTGTAGGGGGACTAGCGGCTAGCACAGATACGCAGTATTTT
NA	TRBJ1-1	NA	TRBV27	CASSPRTGGNTEAFF	TGTGCCAGCAGTCCCCGGACCGGTGGGAACACTGAAGCTTTCTTT
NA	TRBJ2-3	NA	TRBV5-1	CASSLIGGSADTQYF	TGCGCCAGCAGCTTGATAGGGGGGAGCGCAGATACGCAGTATTTT
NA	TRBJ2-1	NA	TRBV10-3	CAIRAPGGANEQFF	TGTGCCATCAGGGCCCCTGGGGGCGCGAATGAGCAGTTCTTC
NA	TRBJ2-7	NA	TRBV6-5	CASSYPGYYEQYF	TGTGCCAGCAGTTACCCCGGATACTACGAGCAGTACTTC
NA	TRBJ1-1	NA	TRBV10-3	CAISESREFVGAFF	TGTGCCATCAGTGAGTCCCGGGAATTTGTAGGAGCTTTCTTT
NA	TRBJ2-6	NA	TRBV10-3	CAISESRGVPSGANVLTF	TGTGCCATCAGTGAGTCGAGGGGAGTCCCCTCTGGGGCCAACGTCCTGACTTTC
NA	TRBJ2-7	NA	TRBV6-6	CASSSPYEQYF	TGTGCCAGCAGTTCGCCCTACGAGCAGTACTTC
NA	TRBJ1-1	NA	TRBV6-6	CASSLTGNTEAFF	TGTGCCAGCAGTTTAACAGGGAACACTGAAGCTTTCTTT
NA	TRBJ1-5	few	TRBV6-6	CASSFMERQPQHF	TGTGCCAGCAGCTTTATGGAAAGGCAGCCCCAGCATTTT
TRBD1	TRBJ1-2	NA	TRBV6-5	CASSALGQNYGYTF	TGTGCCAGCAGTGCCCTGGGACAGAACTATGGCTACACCTTC
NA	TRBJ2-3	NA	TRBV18	CASSPQLDTQYF	TGTGCCAGCTCACCGCAATTAGATACGCAGTATTTT
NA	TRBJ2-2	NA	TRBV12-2	CASRTTPPGNTGELFF	TGTGCAAGTCGTACTACCCCGCCAGGGAACACCGGGGAGCTGTTTTTT
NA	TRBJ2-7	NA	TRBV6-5	CASSVSGSYEQYF	TGTGCCAGCAGTGTTAGCGGATCCTACGAGCAGTACTTC
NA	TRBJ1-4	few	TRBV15	CATSREKGKLSTNEKLFF	TGTGCCACCAGCAGAGAGAAGGGAAAACTTTCAACTAATGAAAAACTGTTTTTT
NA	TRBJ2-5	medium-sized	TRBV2	CASTGTLETQYF	TGTGCCAGCACAGGGACGCTAGAGACCCAGTACTTC
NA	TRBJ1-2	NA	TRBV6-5	CASSYGAGVRGYTF	TGTGCCAGCAGTTACGGCGCGGGGGTTAGAGGCTACACCTTC
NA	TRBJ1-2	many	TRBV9	CASTWRLGGGGYTF	TGTGCCAGCACCTGGCGGTTGGGGGGAGGTGGCTACACCTTC
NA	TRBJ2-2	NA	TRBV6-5	CASRRPIANTGELFF	TGTGCCAGCCGCAGACCGATAGCGAACACCGGGGAGCTGTTTTTT
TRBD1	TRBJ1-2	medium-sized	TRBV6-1	CASRPGQGNYGYTF	TGTGCCAGCAGGCCTGGACAGGGAAACTATGGCTACACCTTC
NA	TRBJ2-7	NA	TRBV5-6	CASSSNGGGGFPYEQYF	TGTGCCAGCAGCTCCAATGGGGGGGGCGGGTTCCCCTACGAGCAGTACTTC
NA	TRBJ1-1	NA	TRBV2	CASSDRGRLAEAFF	TGTGCCAGCAGTGACAGGGGAAGGTTGGCTGAAGCTTTCTTT
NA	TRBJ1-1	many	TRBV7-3	CASSPTGRENTEAFF	TGTGCCAGCAGCCCAACCGGACGGGAGAACACTGAAGCTTTCTTT